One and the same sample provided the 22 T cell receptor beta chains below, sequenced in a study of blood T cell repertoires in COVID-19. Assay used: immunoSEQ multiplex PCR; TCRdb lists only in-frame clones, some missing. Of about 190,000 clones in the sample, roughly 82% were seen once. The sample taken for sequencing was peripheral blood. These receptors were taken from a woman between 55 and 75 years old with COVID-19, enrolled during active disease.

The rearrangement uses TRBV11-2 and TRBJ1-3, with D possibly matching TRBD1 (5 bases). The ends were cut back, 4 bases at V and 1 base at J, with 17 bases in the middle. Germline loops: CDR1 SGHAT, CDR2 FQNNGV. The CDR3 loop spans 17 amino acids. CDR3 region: CASSSNPSAGSGNTIYF. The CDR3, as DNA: TGTGCCAGCAGCTCAAACCCTTCGGCAGGGTCTGGAAACACCATATATTTT. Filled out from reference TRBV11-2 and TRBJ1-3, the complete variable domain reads EAGVAQSPRYKIIEKRQSVAFWCNPISGHATLYWYQQILGQGPKLLIQFQNNGVVDDSQLPKDRFSAERLKGVDSTLKIQPAKLEDSAVYLCASSSNPSAGSGNTIYFGEGSWLTVV.

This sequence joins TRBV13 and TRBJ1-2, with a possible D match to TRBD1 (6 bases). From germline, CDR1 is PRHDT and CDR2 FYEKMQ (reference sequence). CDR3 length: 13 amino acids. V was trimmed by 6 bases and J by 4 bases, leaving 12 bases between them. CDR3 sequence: CASRNRDSYGYTF. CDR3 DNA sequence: TGTGCCAGCAGGAACAGGGATTCCTATGGCTACACCTTC.

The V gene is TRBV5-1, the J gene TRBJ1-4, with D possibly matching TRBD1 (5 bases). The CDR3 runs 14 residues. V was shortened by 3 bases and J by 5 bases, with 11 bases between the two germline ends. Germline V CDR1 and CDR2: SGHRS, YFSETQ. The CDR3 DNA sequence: TGCGCCAGCAGCTGGGAGGGACGGAATGAAAAACTGTTTTTT. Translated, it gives CASSWEGRNEKLFF.

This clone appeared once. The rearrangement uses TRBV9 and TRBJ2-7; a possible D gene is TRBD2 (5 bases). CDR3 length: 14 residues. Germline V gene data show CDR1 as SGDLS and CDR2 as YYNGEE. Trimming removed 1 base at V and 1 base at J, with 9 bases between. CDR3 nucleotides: TGTGCCAGCAGCGTAATGGAGGCGTCCTACGAGCAGTACTTC. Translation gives CASSVMEASYEQYF.

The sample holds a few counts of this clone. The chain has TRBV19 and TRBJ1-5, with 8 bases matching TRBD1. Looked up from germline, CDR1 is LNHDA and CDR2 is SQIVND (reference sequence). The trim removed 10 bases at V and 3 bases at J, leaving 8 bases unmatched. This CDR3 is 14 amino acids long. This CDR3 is CATATGATNQPQHF. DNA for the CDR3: TGTGCCACGGCGACAGGGGCCACCAATCAGCCCCAGCATTTT.

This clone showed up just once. CDR3 DNA sequence: TGTGCCAGTGGACTAGCGGTAAATGAGCAGTTCTTC. It yields the protein CASGLAVNEQFF. The chain is built from TRBV19 and TRBJ2-1; 10 bases line up with TRBD2. This CDR3 is built from 12 residues. CDR1 is LNHDA and CDR2 is SQIVND in the germline V gene (reference sequence). J was trimmed by 7 bases and V by 8 bases; bases with no gene match: 2.

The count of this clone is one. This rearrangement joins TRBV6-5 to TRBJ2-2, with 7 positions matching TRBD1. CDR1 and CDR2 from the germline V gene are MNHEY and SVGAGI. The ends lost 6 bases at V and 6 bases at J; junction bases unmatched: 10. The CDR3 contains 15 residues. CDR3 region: CASRVGTAFPGELFF. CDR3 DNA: TGTGCCAGCAGGGTTGGGACAGCCTTTCCCGGGGAGCTGTTTTTT.

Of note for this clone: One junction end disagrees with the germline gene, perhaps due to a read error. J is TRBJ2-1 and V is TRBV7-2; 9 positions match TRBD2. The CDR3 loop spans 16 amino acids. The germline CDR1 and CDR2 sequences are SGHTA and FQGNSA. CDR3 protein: CASSLAGLSSYNEQFF. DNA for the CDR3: TGTGCCAGCAGCCTAGCGGGGCTAAGCTCCTACAATGAGCAGTTCTTC. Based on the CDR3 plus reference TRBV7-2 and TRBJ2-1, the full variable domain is GAGVSQSPSNKVTEKGKDVELRCDPISGHTALYWYRQSLGQGLEFLIYFQGNSAPDKSGLPSDRFSAERTGGSVSTLTIQRTQQEDSAVYLCASSLAGLSSYNEQFFGPGTRLTVL.

The CDR3 sequence: CASSQAGNEKLFF. The CDR3 DNA reads as TGTGCCAGCAGCCAAGCGGGTAATGAAAAACTGTTTTTT. This chain uses TRBV3-1 (or the pseudogene TRBV3-2) with TRBJ1-4; D not resolved. V lost 1 base and J lost 4, with 4 bases in between. The CDR3 covers 13 residues. Germline V gene data show CDR1 as LGHDT and CDR2 as YNNKEL (reference sequence).

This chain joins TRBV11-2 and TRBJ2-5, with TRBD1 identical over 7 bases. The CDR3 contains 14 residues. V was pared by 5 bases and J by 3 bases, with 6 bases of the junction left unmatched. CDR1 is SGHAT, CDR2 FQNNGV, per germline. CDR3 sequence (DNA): TGTGCCAGCAGCCGAAACACAGGGGAAGAGACCCAGTACTTC. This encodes CASSRNTGEETQYF. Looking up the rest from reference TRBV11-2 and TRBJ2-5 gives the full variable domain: EAGVAQSPRYKIIEKRQSVAFWCNPISGHATLYWYQQILGQGPKLLIQFQNNGVVDDSQLPKDRFSAERLKGVDSTLKIQPAKLEDSAVYLCASSRNTGEETQYFGPGTRLLVL.

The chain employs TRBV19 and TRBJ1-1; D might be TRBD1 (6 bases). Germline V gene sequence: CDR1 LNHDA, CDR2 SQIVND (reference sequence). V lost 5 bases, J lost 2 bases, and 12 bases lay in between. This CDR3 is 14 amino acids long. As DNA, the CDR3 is TGTGCCAGTAGTGGGAGGGGGAGTAACACTGAAGCTTTCTTT. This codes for CASSGRGSNTEAFF.

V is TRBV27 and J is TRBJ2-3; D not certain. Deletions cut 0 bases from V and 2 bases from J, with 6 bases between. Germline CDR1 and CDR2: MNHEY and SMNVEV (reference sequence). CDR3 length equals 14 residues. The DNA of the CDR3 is TGTGCCAGCAGTTTATCGGTGGCCACAGATACGCAGTATTTT. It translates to CASSLSVATDTQYF.

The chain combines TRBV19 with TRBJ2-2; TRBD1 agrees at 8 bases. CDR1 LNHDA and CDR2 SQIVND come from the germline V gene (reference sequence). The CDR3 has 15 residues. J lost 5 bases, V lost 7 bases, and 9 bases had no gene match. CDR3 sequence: CASISLTGDTGELFF. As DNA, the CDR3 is TGTGCCAGTATCTCCTTGACAGGGGATACCGGGGAGCTGTTTTTT.

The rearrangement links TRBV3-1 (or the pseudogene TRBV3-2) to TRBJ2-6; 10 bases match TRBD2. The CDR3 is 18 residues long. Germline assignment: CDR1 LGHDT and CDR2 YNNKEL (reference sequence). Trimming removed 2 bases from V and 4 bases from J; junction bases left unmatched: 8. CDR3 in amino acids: CASSQHTSGVEGANVLTF. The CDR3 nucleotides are TGTGCCAGCAGCCAACATACTAGCGGGGTCGAGGGGGCCAACGTCCTGACTTTC.

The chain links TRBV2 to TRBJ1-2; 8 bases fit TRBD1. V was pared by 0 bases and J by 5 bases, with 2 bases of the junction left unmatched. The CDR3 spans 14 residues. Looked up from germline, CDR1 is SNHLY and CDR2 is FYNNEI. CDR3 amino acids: CASSEARGLYGYTF. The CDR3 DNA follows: TGTGCCAGCAGTGAAGCCAGGGGGCTTTATGGCTACACCTTC.

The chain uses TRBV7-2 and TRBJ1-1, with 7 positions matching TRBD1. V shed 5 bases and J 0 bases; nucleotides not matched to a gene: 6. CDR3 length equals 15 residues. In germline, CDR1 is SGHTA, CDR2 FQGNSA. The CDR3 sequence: CASSLWTGLNTEAFF. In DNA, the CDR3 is TGTGCCAGCAGCCTATGGACAGGCCTGAACACTGAAGCTTTCTTT.

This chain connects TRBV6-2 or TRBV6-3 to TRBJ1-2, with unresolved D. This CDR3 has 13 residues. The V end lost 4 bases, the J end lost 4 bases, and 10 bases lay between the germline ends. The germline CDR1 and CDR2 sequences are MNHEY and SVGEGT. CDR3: CASSFDPLYGYTF. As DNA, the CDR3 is TGTGCCAGCAGTTTTGATCCACTCTATGGCTACACCTTC.

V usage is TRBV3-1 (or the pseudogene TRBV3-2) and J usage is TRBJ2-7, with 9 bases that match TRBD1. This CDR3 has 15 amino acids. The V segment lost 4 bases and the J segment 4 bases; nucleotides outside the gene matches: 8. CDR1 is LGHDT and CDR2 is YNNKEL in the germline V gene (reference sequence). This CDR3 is CASSPDRGNRYEQYF. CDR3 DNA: TGTGCCAGCAGCCCGGACAGGGGCAATCGGTACGAGCAGTACTTC.

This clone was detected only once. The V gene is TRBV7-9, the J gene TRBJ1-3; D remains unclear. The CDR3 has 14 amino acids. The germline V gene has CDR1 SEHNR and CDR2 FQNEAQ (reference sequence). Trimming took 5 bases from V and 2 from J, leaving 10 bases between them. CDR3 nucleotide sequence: TGTGCCAGCAGCCGCCGGGAGGCTGGAAACACCATATATTTT. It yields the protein CASSRREAGNTIYF.

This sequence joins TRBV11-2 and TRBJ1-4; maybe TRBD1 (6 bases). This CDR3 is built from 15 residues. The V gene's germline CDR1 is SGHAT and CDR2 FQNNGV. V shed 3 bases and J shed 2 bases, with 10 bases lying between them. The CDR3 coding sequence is TGTGCCAGCAGCTTCATAACAGGGACTAATGAAAAACTGTTTTTT. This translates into CASSFITGTNEKLFF.

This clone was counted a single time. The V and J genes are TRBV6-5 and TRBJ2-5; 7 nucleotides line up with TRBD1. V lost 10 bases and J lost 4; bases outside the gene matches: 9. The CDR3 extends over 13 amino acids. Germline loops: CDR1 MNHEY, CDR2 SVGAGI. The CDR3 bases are TGTGCCACCCATCGGACAGGTCGAGAGACCCAGTACTTC. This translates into CATHRTGRETQYF.

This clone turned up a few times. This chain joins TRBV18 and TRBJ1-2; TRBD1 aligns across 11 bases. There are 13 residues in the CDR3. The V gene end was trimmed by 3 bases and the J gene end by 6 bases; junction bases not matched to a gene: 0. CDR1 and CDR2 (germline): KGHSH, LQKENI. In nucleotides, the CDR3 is TGTGCCAGCTCACCGGACAGGGGGCATGGCTACACCTTC. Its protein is CASSPDRGHGYTF.